The next 5 T cell receptor beta chains were all read from a single sample in a study of T cells after yellow fever vaccination (dated by TCRdb to between 2017 and 2020). The library was obtained by 5' RACE. Sequencing used an Illumina HiSeq 2500. TCRdb itself trimmed the public reads at Q25 with fastp, ran MiXCR and retained productive beta chains. Entries that share a CDR3 protein sequence are merged under the most common genes and DNA. Present in this sample are 25,000 to 35,000 distinct CDR3 sequences, approximately 6% of which were seen just once. Approximately 25% of the sample goes to the ten largest clones. The sample's treatment or condition label is to be understood as: live attenuated yellow fever vaccine strain. The sample was PBMCs, either bulk or a sorted T-cell subset (CD4+, CD8+, memory, or dextramer-sorted; not recorded which), taken on the day of the yellow fever booster vaccination. The source is a man aged 25 to 45 who received the YFV17D yellow fever vaccine.

Of note for this clonotype: A much larger clone sits a single nucleotide away, making a read error possible. The rearrangement uses TRBV9 and TRBJ2-5, with 11 bases aligning to TRBD2. This CDR3 is built from 16 residues. In germline, CDR1 is SGDLS, CDR2 YYNGEE. Trimming removed 4 bases from V and 5 bases from J; junction bases left unmatched: 10. CDR3 loop: CASSPLGGLADETQYF. The CDR3 DNA is TGTGCCAGCAGCCCTCTAGGGGGACTAGCGGACGAGACCCAGTACTTC.

This clonotype appeared many times. This chain uses TRBV20-1 with TRBJ2-2; the D gene is possibly TRBD1 (6 bases). CDR1 is DFQATT and CDR2 is SNEGSKA in the germline V gene (reference sequence). This CDR3 contains 14 residues. V lost 3 bases and J 3 bases, leaving 11 bases between the germline ends. The CDR3 region has the DNA TGCAGTGCTAGGACCAACAGGGACACCGGGGAGCTGTTTTTT. It codes for CSARTNRDTGELFF.

A few counts support this clonotype. The chain carries TRBV11-2 and TRBJ2-7; tentative D call: TRBD1 (5 bases). The germline V and J ends were trimmed by 1 base and 4 bases, with 17 bases remaining between them. CDR1 and CDR2 (germline): SGHAT, FQNNGV. This CDR3 is 16 amino acids long. CDR3 nucleotide sequence: TGTGCCAGCAGCTTAGCTCTCGCAGGGTTTCCGTACGAGCAGTACTTC. Amino acids: CASSLALAGFPYEQYF.

This clonotype was observed many times. The rearrangement uses TRBV5-8 and TRBJ1-2; 9 bases match TRBD1. Trimming cost V 4 bases and J 5 bases; bases outside gene matches: 9. This CDR3 is built from 15 residues. Per germline, CDR1 SGHTS and CDR2 YDEGEE. The CDR3 DNA reads as TGTGCCAGCAGCGGCTTACAGGGGGCTGGGTATGGCTACACCTTC. Protein sequence: CASSGLQGAGYGYTF.

This clonotype was detected many times. This chain joins TRBV10-3 and TRBJ1-5; D perhaps matches TRBD1 (5 bases). CDR3 size: 17 residues. V shed 0 bases and J shed 3 bases, with 15 bases lying between them. Germline V gene lookup returns CDR1 ENHRY and CDR2 SYGVKD. The CDR3 DNA follows: TGTGCCATCAGTGAGTCCCCCGGGCAGGGCGTCAATCAGCCCCAGCATTTT. This sequence encodes CAISESPGQGVNQPQHF.